The 4 T cell receptor beta chains below come from one sample, sequenced in a study of PD-L1 blockade in urothelial cancer. Sequencing was performed with immunoSEQ multiplex PCR; in TCRdb, only in-frame clones are kept and a portion is missing. Here the sample spans about 46,000 clones, about 85% being singletons. The time point was: peripheral blood 6 weeks after treatment start. The source material was PBMCs, sampled around atezolizumab (anti-PD-L1) treatment. The receptors stem from a man aged 50 to 60 with urothelial cancer.

This clone is medium-sized. Other nucleotide sequences from this sample produce the same CDR3. This rearrangement joins TRBV27 to TRBJ2-7; the D gene is possibly TRBD1 (6 bases). The germline V and J ends were trimmed by 6 bases and 4 bases, with 7 bases remaining between them. Germline CDR1 is MNHEY and CDR2 is SMNVEV (reference sequence). The CDR3 is 11 amino acids. The CDR3 spells CASRQGYEQYF. In nucleotides, the CDR3 is TGTGCCAGCAGACAGGGTTACGAGCAGTACTTC.

The chain joins TRBV11-2 to TRBJ2-2; TRBD2 matches 10 bases. Per germline, CDR1 SGHAT and CDR2 FQNNGV. There are 17 residues in the CDR3. V lost 5 bases, J lost 2 bases, and 8 bases stayed unmatched. CDR3: CASSTYGTSVNTGELFF. CDR3 DNA: TGTGCCAGCAGCACATACGGGACTAGCGTTAACACCGGGGAGCTGTTTTTT.

This clone was observed a single time. The chain couples TRBV9 to TRBJ1-4, with D unclear. V was shortened by 0 bases and J by 0 bases, with 9 bases between the two germline ends. Per germline, CDR1 SGDLS and CDR2 YYNGEE. This CDR3 region has 16 residues. Written as DNA, the CDR3 is TGTGCCAGCAGCGTAGGGTGGGAGTCAACTAATGAAAAACTGTTTTTT. Amino acids: CASSVGWESTNEKLFF.

The chain is built from TRBV6-6 and TRBJ2-7; TRBD2 matches 8 bases. The germline CDR1 and CDR2 sequences are MNHNY and SVGAGI (reference sequence). CDR3 size: 15 residues. With 7 bases clipped from V and 0 bases from J, the junction kept 8 bases outside the gene matches. For the CDR3, the DNA is TGTGCCAGCACCCCGAGGCTAGCGGGCTCCTACGAGCAGTACTTC. It is translated as CASTPRLAGSYEQYF.